The 3 T cell receptor beta chains reported below all come from one sample, sequenced in a study of patients and donors after allogeneic stem cell transplantation. TCRdb re-called the RT-PCR reads through MiXCR, storing one row per CDR3 protein. Counted here are 400,000 to 500,000 distinct CDR3 sequences, more than 15% occurring once; the ten biggest clones make up 7.2%. Specimen: blood, either unsorted or a sorted T cell fraction (not recorded which). The receptors come from a human donor who was either an allogeneic HSCT recipient or a stem cell or donor lymphocyte infusion donor (not recorded which). It is not recorded whose cells these are; they may come from a transplant donor.

This clonotype was picked up a small number of times. The rearrangement links TRBV20-1 to TRBJ2-4; 10 bases align to TRBD2. This CDR3 region has 16 residues. The V and J ends lost 4 bases and 2 bases, in that order; junction bases with no gene match: 8. Looked up from germline, CDR1 is DFQATT and CDR2 is SNEGSKA (reference sequence). CDR3 protein: CSAIRLAGDTKNIQYF. The DNA of the CDR3 is TGCAGTGCTATTCGCCTAGCGGGAGATACCAAAAACATTCAGTACTTC.

This clonotype was found a few times. V is TRBV20-1 and J is TRBJ1-1; D ambiguous. CDR3 length: 13 residues. CDR1 and CDR2 from the germline V gene are DFQATT and SNEGSKA (reference sequence). V shed 2 bases and J shed 5 bases, with 12 bases lying between them. The CDR3 loop reads CSARPLGRTEAFF. DNA of the CDR3: TGCAGTGCTAGACCTTTAGGGCGGACTGAAGCTTTCTTT.

In nucleotides, the CDR3 is TGTGCCAGCAGAATTGGTGGGGGAGGGAACTATGGCTACACCTTC. This codes for CASRIGGGGNYGYTF. This sequence joins TRBV7-2 and TRBJ1-2, with D possibly being TRBD1 (5 bases). Trimming removed 6 bases from V and 2 bases from J, with 16 bases in between. Looked up from germline, CDR1 is SGHTA and CDR2 is FQGNSA. The CDR3 sequence is 15 residues long.